These 22 T cell receptor beta chains were all obtained from the same sample, sequenced in a study of CD8+CD57+ T cells in acquired aplastic anemia. It was genomic DNA that served as the template for profiling TCR beta VDJ and CDR3. TCRdb re-called the reads through MiXCR, storing one row per CDR3 protein. The sample records under 250,000 distinct CDR3 sequences, roughly 60% being singletons. Patients chosen for sequencing had CD8+CD57+ cells that had expanded, as shown by flow cytometry. Sequenced: sorted CD4+, CD8+, or CD8+CD57+ T cells (not recorded which) from PBMCs. The receptors shown here come from a human donor with aplastic anemia.

J is TRBJ2-5 and V is TRBV7-8, with D tentatively TRBD2 (7 bases). CDR1 and CDR2 from the germline V gene are SGHVS and FQNEAQ. The V gene lost 2 bases and the J gene lost 4 bases, with 17 bases spanning the gap. CDR3 length: 16 residues. In DNA, the CDR3 is TGTGCCAGCAGCTTACGGGCCGCGGGGGCCGGAGAGACCCAGTACTTC. It encodes CASSLRAAGAGETQYF.

The chain has TRBV19 and TRBJ1-1; no firm D call. The length of the CDR3 is 12 residues. Germline V gene lookup returns CDR1 LNHDA and CDR2 SQIVND (reference sequence). The V end lost 5 bases, the J end lost 5 bases, and 9 bases lay between the germline ends. Here the CDR3 DNA reads TGTGCCAGTAGTTACAGCCGGACTGAAGCTTTCTTT. This gives the protein CASSYSRTEAFF.

This clonotype was counted at least ten times. The chain employs TRBV12-3 or TRBV12-4 and TRBJ1-2; maybe TRBD1 (6 bases). This CDR3 is built from 13 residues. V lost 5 bases to trimming and J lost 2 bases, with 9 bases between them. The chain's CDR3 is CASSPGGNYGYTF. CDR3 in DNA: TGTGCCAGCAGTCCCGGGGGCAACTATGGCTACACCTTC.

The chain has TRBV5-1 and TRBJ2-7; tentative D call: TRBD2 (6 bases). Germline V CDR1 and CDR2: SGHRS, YFSETQ. V dropped 0 bases and J dropped 1 base, with 8 bases sitting between them. The CDR3 extends over 14 amino acids. This CDR3 is CASSLEGTSYEQYF. CDR3 sequence (DNA): TGCGCCAGCAGCTTGGAAGGGACTTCCTACGAGCAGTACTTC.

This clonotype was seen at least ten times. The V call is TRBV11-1, the J call TRBJ2-7; D is unclear. V was cut by 5 bases and J by 0 bases, with 5 bases left in between. CDR1 is SGHAT, CDR2 FQDESV, per germline (reference sequence). The CDR3 length is 12 residues. CDR3 region: CASSTSSYEQYF. The CDR3 nucleotides are TGTGCCAGCAGCACCAGCTCCTACGAGCAGTACTTC.

This chain links TRBV20-1 with TRBJ2-7; 7 nucleotides agree with TRBD1. V shed 7 bases, J shed 3 bases, and the junction held 6 bases outside the gene matches. The CDR3 runs 12 residues. The germline gives CDR1 DFQATT, CDR2 SNEGSKA (reference sequence). The CDR3 spells CSGQGDIYEQYF. Here the CDR3 DNA reads TGCAGTGGGCAGGGGGACATCTACGAGCAGTACTTC.

The CDR3 loop is CASSFKTGNTEAFF. The CDR3 region has the DNA TGTGCCAGCAGTTTCAAGACAGGGAATACTGAAGCTTTCTTT. The gene calls are TRBV6-5 and TRBJ1-1; TRBD1 matches at 7 bases. The CDR3 consists of 14 residues. Germline CDR1 is MNHEY and CDR2 is SVGAGI. The J segment lost 5 bases and the V segment lost 4 bases, leaving 7 bases of the junction unmatched.

V and J are TRBV7-9 and TRBJ2-5; either TRBD1 or TRBD2 may supply D (5 bases each). Trimming took off 1 base at V and 7 bases at J, with 13 bases between the two ends. The CDR3 is 14 residues long. From germline, CDR1 is SEHNR and CDR2 FQNEAQ (reference sequence). DNA for the CDR3: TGTGCCAGCAGCTTAGACTTGGATGGGGGGACCCAGTACTTC. Its translation is CASSLDLDGGTQYF. Full variable domain (outside the CDR3, taken from reference TRBV7-9 and TRBJ2-5): DTGVSQNPRHKITKRGQNVTFRCDPISEHNRLYWYRQTLGQGPEFLTYFQNEAQLEKSRLLSDRFSAERPKGSFSTLEIQRTEQGDSAMYLCASSLDLDGGTQYFGPGTRLLVL.

This clonotype has only a few counts. The chain has TRBV7-2 and TRBJ2-1, with 9 bases lining up with TRBD2. V shed 0 bases and J 6 bases; nucleotides not matched to a gene: 3. The CDR3 has 15 amino acids. Germline lookup yields CDR1 SGHTA and CDR2 FQGNSA. The CDR3 nucleotides read TGTGCCAGCAGCTTAGCGCGACTAGCGGCCAATGAGCAGTTCTTC. Translation gives CASSLARLAANEQFF.

The genes are TRBV19 and TRBJ1-6; 8 nucleotides align to TRBD1. From germline, CDR1 is LNHDA and CDR2 SQIVND (reference sequence). The CDR3 totals 15 residues. Losses at the gene ends were 2 bases for V and 5 bases for J; bases not matched to a gene: 2. In DNA form, the CDR3 reads TGTGCCAGTAGTATACCGGGACAGGATAATTCACCCCTCCACTTT. This encodes CASSIPGQDNSPLHF.

Remarks on this clonotype: The germline gene is not matched at one end of the junction; a read error may be the cause. This chain links TRBV25-1 with TRBJ2-7; 10 nucleotides agree with TRBD2. This CDR3 comprises 15 residues. Germline loops: CDR1 MGHDK, CDR2 SYGVNS. As DNA, the CDR3 is TGCGCCAGCACCCCCCAACTAGCGGGGAACTACGAGCAGTACTTC. It yields the protein CASTPQLAGNYEQYF.

This clonotype was found a few times. This CDR3 is CASSIPPSTDTQYF. CDR3 sequence (DNA): TGTGCCAGTAGTATACCTCCGAGCACAGATACGCAGTATTTT. The chain combines TRBV19 with TRBJ2-3; D not resolved. The CDR3 spans 14 residues. Germline values: CDR1 LNHDA, CDR2 SQIVND (reference sequence). V was shortened by 2 bases and J by 0 bases, with 6 bases between the two germline ends. The entire variable domain, with the rest obtained from reference TRBV19 and TRBJ2-3, is as follows: DGGITQSPKYLFRKEGQNVTLSCEQNLNHDAMYWYRQDPGQGLRLIYYSQIVNDFQKGDIAEGYSVSREKKESFPLTVTSAQKNPTAFYLCASSIPPSTDTQYFGPGTRLTVL.

The V call is TRBV10-3, the J call TRBJ2-5, with 8 bases lining up with TRBD2. Trimming removed 10 bases from V and 4 bases from J; junction bases left unmatched: 8. The CDR3 has 13 residues. CDR1 and CDR2 from the germline V gene are ENHRY and SYGVKD. The CDR3 reads CATQVAGSETQYF. CDR3 nucleotide sequence: TGTGCCACCCAGGTAGCGGGATCAGAGACCCAGTACTTC.

This clonotype has a handful of counts. The chain is built from TRBV10-1 and TRBJ2-7; D may match TRBD1 or TRBD2 (6 bases each). The CDR3 consists of 14 residues. V was trimmed by 2 bases and J by 9 bases, leaving 17 bases between them. Germline loops: CDR1 WNHNN, CDR2 SYGVQD (reference sequence). CDR3 amino acids: CASSEGGPTGRQYF. The CDR3 DNA sequence: TGCGCCAGCAGTGAGGGAGGGCCCACAGGGAGGCAGTACTTC.

This clonotype has only a few counts. The chain joins TRBV29-1 to TRBJ1-1; 7 nucleotides align to TRBD1. This CDR3 contains 12 residues. CDR1 and CDR2 from the germline V gene are SQVTM and ANQGSEA. V shed 7 bases and J 1 base; nucleotides not matched to a gene: 3. CDR3 sequence reads: CSGGQSNTEAFF. The CDR3, as DNA: TGCAGCGGGGGACAGTCGAACACTGAAGCTTTCTTT.

The chain combines TRBV10-3 with TRBJ1-2, with 7 bases aligning to TRBD1. V trimming: 5 bases; J trimming: 4 bases; junction bases outside the gene matches: 7. From germline, CDR1 is ENHRY and CDR2 SYGVKD. This CDR3 has 14 residues. This CDR3 is CAISLTGDSYGYTF. As DNA, the CDR3 is TGTGCCATCAGTCTAACAGGGGATAGCTATGGCTACACCTTC.

The rearrangement uses TRBV12-3 or TRBV12-4 and TRBJ1-2; weak D call: TRBD1 (6 bases). The CDR3 has 14 amino acids. The ends were cut back, 6 bases at V and 4 bases at J, with 15 bases in the middle. The CDR3 loop reads CASSLRGAAYGYTF. As DNA, the CDR3 is TGTGCCAGCAGCCTACGGGGGGCGGCCTATGGCTACACCTTC.

This clonotype was observed many times. The V gene is TRBV7-9, the J gene TRBJ2-1, with 8 bases lining up with TRBD2. V dropped 8 bases and J dropped 7; count of bases not matched to a gene: 4. This CDR3 has 12 residues. Looked up from germline, CDR1 is SEHNR and CDR2 is FQNEAQ (reference sequence). The CDR3 protein is CASAGGVNEQFF. The CDR3 coding sequence is TGTGCCAGCGCGGGGGGCGTGAATGAGCAGTTCTTC.

V and J are TRBV25-1 and TRBJ2-7; a weak D match, TRBD1 (5 bases). The V end lost 3 bases, the J end lost 3 bases, and 12 bases lay between the germline ends. This CDR3 spans 14 amino acids. Germline V gene data show CDR1 as MGHDK and CDR2 as SYGVNS. The CDR3: CASSDRSDSYEQYF. CDR3 nucleotide sequence: TGTGCCAGCAGTGACCGCTCTGACAGCTACGAGCAGTACTTC.

The rearrangement uses TRBV20-1 and TRBJ1-5, with 7 bases matching TRBD1. J lost 2 bases, V lost 2 bases, and 12 bases had no gene match. Germline values: CDR1 DFQATT, CDR2 SNEGSKA (reference sequence). This CDR3 has 17 amino acids. The chain's CDR3 is CSARSAGQAGRNQPQHF. The CDR3 DNA follows: TGCAGTGCTAGATCCGCCGGACAGGCTGGGCGCAATCAGCCCCAGCATTTT.

This sequence joins TRBV14 and TRBJ2-1, with D possibly being TRBD1 (5 bases). CDR1 is SGHDN and CDR2 is FVKESK in the germline V gene. V was shortened by 4 bases and J by 8 bases, with 18 bases between the two germline ends. This CDR3 region has 15 residues. CDR3 amino acids: CASSPQETASYEQFF. The CDR3 bases are TGTGCCAGCAGCCCGCAAGAGACAGCTAGTTATGAGCAGTTCTTC.

This clonotype was observed a handful of times. The chain recombines TRBV10-3 with TRBJ2-2, with D possibly being TRBD1 or TRBD2 (5 bases each). Trimming cost V 8 bases and J 1 base, with 8 bases left between them. CDR1 and CDR2 (germline): ENHRY, SYGVKD. There are 13 residues in the CDR3. CDR3 DNA sequence: TGTGCCATCGGGGACGGGAACACCGGGGAGCTGTTTTTT. Translating it yields CAIGDGNTGELFF.